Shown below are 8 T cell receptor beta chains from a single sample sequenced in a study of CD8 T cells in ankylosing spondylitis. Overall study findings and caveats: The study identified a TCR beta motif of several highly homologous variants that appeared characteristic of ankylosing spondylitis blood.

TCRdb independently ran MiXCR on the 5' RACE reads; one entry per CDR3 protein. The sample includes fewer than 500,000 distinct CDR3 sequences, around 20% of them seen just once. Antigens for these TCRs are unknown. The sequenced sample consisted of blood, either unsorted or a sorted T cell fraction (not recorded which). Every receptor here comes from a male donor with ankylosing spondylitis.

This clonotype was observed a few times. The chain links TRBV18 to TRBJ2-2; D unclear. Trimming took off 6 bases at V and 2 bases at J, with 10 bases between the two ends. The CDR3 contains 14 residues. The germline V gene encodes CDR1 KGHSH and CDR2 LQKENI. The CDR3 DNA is TGTGCCAGCTCGCCAAGCACTAACACCGGGGAGCTGTTTTTT. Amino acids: CASSPSTNTGELFF.

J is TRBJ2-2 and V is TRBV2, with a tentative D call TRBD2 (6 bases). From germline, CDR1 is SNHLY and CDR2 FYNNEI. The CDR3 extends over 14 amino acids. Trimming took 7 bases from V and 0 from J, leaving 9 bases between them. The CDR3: CASKEGPNTGELFF. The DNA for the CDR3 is TGTGCCAGCAAGGAGGGCCCGAACACCGGGGAGCTGTTTTTT.

CDR3 in DNA: TGTGCCAGCAGCCAACTTCCAGGGCCAAACTCTGGGGCCAACGTCCTGACTTTC. This gives the protein CASSQLPGPNSGANVLTF. The rearrangement links TRBV3-1 to TRBJ2-6; possible D gene TRBD1, 5 bases. This CDR3 is 18 amino acids long. The V end lost 2 bases, the J end lost 0 bases, and 14 bases lay between the germline ends. The V gene's germline CDR1 is LGHDT and CDR2 YNNKEL (reference sequence).

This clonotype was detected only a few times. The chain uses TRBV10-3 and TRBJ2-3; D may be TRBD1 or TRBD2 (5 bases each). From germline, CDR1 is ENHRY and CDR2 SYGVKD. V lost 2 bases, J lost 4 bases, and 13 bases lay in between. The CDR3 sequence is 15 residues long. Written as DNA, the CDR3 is TGTGCCATCAGTGAGGGGACCATGGAACCAGATACGCAGTATTTT. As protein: CAISEGTMEPDTQYF.

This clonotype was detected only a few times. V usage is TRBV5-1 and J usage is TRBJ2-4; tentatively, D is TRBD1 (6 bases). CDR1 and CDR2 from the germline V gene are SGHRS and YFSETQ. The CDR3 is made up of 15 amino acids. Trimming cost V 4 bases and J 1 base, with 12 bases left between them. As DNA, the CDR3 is TGCGCCAGCAGCCAGGGGCAGAGGGCCAAAAACATTCAGTACTTC. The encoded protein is CASSQGQRAKNIQYF.

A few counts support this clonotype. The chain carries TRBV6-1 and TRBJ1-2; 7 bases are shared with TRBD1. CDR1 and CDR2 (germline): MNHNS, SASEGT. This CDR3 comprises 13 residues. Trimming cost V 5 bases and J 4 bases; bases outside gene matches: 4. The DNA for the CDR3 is TGTGCCAGCAGTCGGGGGACAGTCTATGGCTACACCTTC. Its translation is CASSRGTVYGYTF.

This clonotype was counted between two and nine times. CDR3 DNA sequence: TGTGCCAGCAGCTTTGCCGGGGCTCTTTACAATGAGCAGTTCTTC. Translation: CASSFAGALYNEQFF. This chain connects TRBV7-9 to TRBJ2-1; D is possibly TRBD1 or TRBD2 (5 bases each). This CDR3 comprises 15 residues. The V gene's germline CDR1 is SEHNR and CDR2 FQNEAQ (reference sequence). V dropped 3 bases and J dropped 4 bases, with 13 bases sitting between them. The entire variable domain, with the rest obtained from reference TRBV7-9 and TRBJ2-1, is as follows: DTGVSQNPRHKITKRGQNVTFRCDPISEHNRLYWYRQTLGQGPEFLTYFQNEAQLEKSRLLSDRFSAERPKGSFSTLEIQRTEQGDSAMYLCASSFAGALYNEQFFGPGTRLTVL.

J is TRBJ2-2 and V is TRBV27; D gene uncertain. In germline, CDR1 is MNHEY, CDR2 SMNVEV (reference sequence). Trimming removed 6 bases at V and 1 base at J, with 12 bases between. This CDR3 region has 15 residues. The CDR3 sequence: CASSLQTLNTGELFF. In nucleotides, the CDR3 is TGTGCCAGCAGCCTACAGACCCTGAACACCGGGGAGCTGTTTTTT.